This T cell receptor beta chain was sequenced for a study of cytomegalovirus exposure and HLA in healthy donors. V lost 7 bases and J 7 bases, leaving 23 bases between the germline ends. CDR1 and CDR2 (germline): MNHEY, SVGAGI. The CDR3 runs to 15 residues. The primer mix had 60 Vbeta and 13 Jbeta primers. Measured with immunoSEQ multiplex PCR; TCRdb has only the in-frame clones, and not every one. The table includes 75,000 to 100,000 clones, 69% detected once. This receptor was taken from a female donor in good health and CMV-seronegative. The rearrangement joins TRBV6-5 to TRBJ2-7; TRBD1 is a possible D gene (9 bases). The sequencing sample was made of PBMCs. This CDR3 is CASKLAGQGDREQYF. The CDR3 bases are TGTGCCAGCAAATTAGCGGGACAGGGCGATCGGGAGCAGTACTTC.